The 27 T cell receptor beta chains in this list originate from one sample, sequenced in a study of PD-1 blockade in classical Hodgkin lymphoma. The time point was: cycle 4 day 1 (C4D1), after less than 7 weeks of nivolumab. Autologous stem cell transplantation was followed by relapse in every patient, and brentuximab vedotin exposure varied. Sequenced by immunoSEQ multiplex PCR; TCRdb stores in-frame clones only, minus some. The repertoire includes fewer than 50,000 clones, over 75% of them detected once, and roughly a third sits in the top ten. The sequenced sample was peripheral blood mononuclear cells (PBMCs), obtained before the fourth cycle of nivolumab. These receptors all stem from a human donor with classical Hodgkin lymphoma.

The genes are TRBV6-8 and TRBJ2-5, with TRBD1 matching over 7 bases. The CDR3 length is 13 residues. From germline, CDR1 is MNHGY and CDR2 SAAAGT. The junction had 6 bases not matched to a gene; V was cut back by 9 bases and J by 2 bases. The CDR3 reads CASHRGEQETQYF. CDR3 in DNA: TGTGCCAGTCACAGGGGCGAACAAGAGACCCAGTACTTC.

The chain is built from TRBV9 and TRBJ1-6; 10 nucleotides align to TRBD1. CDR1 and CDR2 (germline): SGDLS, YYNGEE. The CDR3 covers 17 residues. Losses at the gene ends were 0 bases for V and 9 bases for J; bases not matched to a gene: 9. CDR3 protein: CASSVAMGQGNTSPLHF. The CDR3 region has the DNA TGTGCCAGCAGCGTAGCTATGGGACAGGGGAATACTTCACCCCTCCACTTT.

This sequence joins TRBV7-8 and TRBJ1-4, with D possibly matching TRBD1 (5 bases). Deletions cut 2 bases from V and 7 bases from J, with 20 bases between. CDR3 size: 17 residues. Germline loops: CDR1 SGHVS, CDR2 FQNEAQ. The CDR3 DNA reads TGTGCCAGCAGCTTACGGACCTACACCGGGGGGGGTGAAAAACTGTTTTTT. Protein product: CASSLRTYTGGGEKLFF.

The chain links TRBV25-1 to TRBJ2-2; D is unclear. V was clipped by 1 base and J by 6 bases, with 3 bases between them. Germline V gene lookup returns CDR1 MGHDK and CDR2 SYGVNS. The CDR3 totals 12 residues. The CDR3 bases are TGTGCCAGCAGTGAATGGGCCGGGGAGCTGTTTTTT. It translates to CASSEWAGELFF.

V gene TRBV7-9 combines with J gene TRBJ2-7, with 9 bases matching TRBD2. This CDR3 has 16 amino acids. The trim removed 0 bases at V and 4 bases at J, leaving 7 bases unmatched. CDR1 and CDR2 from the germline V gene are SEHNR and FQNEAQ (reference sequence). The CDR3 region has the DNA TGTGCCAGCAGCTTAGCCTCGGGACTAGCCGAATACGAGCAGTACTTC. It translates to CASSLASGLAEYEQYF. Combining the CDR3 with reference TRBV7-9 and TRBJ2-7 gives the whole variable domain DTGVSQNPRHKITKRGQNVTFRCDPISEHNRLYWYRQTLGQGPEFLTYFQNEAQLEKSRLLSDRFSAERPKGSFSTLEIQRTEQGDSAMYLCASSLASGLAEYEQYFGPGTRLTVT.

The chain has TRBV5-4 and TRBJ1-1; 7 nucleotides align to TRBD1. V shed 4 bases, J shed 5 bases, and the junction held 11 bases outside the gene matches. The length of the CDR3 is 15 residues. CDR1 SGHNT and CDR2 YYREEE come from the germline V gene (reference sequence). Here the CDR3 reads CASSLERGLETEAFF. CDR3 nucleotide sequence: TGTGCCAGCAGCCTAGAAAGGGGGCTAGAAACTGAAGCTTTCTTT.

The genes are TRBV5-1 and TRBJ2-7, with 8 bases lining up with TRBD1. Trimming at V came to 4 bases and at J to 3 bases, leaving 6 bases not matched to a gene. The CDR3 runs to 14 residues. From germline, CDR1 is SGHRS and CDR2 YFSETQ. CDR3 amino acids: CASSRWTGSYEQYF. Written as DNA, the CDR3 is TGCGCCAGCAGCCGCTGGACAGGGAGCTACGAGCAGTACTTC. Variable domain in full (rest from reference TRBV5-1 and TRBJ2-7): KAGVTQTPRYLIKTRGQQVTLSCSPISGHRSVSWYQQTPGQGLQFLFEYFSETQRNKGNFPGRFSGRQFSNSRSEMNVSTLELGDSALYLCASSRWTGSYEQYFGPGTRLTVT.

CDR3 sequence reads: CASSYSDSGNYGYTF. In DNA, the CDR3 is TGTGCCAGCAGTTACTCGGACAGTGGAAACTATGGCTACACCTTC. The rearrangement uses TRBV6-5 and TRBJ1-2, with D maybe TRBD1 (6 bases). V shed 0 bases and J shed 2 bases, with 10 bases lying between them. This CDR3 contains 15 residues. The germline gives CDR1 MNHEY, CDR2 SVGAGI.

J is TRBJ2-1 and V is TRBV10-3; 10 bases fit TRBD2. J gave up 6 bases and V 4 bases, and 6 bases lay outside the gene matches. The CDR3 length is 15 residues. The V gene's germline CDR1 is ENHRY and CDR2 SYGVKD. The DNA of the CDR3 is TGTGCCATCAGTGGATTAGCGGGGGGCCTCAATGAGCAGTTCTTC. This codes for CAISGLAGGLNEQFF.

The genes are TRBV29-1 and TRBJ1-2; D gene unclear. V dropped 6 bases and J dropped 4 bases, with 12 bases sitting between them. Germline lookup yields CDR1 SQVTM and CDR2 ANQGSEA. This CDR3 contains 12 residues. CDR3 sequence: CSVDGFPYGYTF. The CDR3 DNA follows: TGCAGCGTCGACGGATTCCCCTATGGCTACACCTTC. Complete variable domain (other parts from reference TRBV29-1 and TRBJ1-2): SAVISQKPSRDICQRGTSLTIQCQVDSQVTMMFWYRQQPGQSLTLIATANQGSEATYESGFVIDKFPISRPNLTFSTLTVSNMSPEDSSIYLCSVDGFPYGYTFGSGTRLTVV.

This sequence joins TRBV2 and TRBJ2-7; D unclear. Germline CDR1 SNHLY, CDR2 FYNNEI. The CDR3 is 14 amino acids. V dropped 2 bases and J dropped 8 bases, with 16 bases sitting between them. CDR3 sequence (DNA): TGTGCCAGCAGTGAAATAACCGGCGGTGCCCAGCAGTACTTC. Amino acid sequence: CASSEITGGAQQYF.

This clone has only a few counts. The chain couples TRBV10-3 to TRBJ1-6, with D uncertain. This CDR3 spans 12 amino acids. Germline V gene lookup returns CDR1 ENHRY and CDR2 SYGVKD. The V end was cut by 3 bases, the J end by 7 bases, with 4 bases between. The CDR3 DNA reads TGTGCCATCAGTGATATGAATTCACCCCTCCACTTT. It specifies CAISDMNSPLHF.

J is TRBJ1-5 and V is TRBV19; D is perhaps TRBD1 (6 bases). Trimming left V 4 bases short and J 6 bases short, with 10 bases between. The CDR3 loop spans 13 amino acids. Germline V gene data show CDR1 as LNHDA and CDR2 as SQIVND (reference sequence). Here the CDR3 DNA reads TGTGCCAGTAGTAACAGGGAGGTTCAGCCCCAGCATTTT. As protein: CASSNREVQPQHF.

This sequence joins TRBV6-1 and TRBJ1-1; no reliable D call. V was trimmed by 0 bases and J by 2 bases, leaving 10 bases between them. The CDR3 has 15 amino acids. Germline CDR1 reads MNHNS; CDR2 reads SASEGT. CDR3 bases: TGTGCCAGCAGTGAAGCGCGATCACTTAACACTGAAGCTTTCTTT. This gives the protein CASSEARSLNTEAFF.

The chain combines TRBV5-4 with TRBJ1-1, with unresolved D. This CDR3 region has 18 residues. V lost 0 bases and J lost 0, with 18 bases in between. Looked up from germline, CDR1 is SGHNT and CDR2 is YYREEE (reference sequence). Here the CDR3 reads CASSLESIGILMNTEAFF. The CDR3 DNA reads TGTGCCAGCAGCTTGGAGAGTATAGGGATTTTGATGAACACTGAAGCTTTCTTT.

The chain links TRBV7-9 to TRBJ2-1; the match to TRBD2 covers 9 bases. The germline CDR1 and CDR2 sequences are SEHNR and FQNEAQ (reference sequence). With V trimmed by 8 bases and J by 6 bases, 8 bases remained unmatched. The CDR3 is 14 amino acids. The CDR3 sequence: CASGSGGTLNEQFF. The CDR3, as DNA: TGTGCCAGCGGTAGCGGGGGAACCCTCAATGAGCAGTTCTTC.

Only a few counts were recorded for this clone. CDR3 in amino acids: CASSGCPPLGTYEQYF. The CDR3 coding sequence is TGTGCCAGCAGCGGGTGCCCCCCACTAGGGACCTACGAGCAGTACTTC. The chain combines TRBV21-1 with TRBJ2-7; the D call TRBD2 from the table was never checked on the DNA. TRBV21-1 is marked as a pseudogene. The CDR3 length is 16 residues.

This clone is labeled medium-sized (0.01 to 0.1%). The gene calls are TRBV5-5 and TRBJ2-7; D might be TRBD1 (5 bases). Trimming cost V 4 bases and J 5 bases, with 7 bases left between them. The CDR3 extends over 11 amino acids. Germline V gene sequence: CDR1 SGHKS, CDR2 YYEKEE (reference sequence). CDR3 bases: TGTGCCAGCAGCCCAGGGAACGAGCAGTACTTC. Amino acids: CASSPGNEQYF.

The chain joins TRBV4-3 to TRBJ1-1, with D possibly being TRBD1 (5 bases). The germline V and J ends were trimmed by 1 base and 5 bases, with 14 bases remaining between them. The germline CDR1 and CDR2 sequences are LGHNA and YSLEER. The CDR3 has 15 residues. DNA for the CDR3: TGCGCCAGCAGCCAAGTGGCGGAAGAGGGGACTGAAGCTTTCTTT. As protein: CASSQVAEEGTEAFF.

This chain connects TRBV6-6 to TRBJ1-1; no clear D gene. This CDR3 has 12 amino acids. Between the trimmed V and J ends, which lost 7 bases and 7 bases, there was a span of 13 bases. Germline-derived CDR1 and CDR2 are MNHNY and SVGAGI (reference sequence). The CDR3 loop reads CASTTGKGEAFF. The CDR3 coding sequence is TGTGCCAGCACTACGGGGAAGGGTGAAGCTTTCTTT.

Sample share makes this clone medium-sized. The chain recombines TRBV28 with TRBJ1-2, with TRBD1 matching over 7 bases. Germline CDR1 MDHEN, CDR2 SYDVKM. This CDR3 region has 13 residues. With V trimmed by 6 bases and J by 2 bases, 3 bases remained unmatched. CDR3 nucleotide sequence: TGTGCCAGCAGCCTGGGACAGAACTATGGCTACACCTTC. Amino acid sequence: CASSLGQNYGYTF.

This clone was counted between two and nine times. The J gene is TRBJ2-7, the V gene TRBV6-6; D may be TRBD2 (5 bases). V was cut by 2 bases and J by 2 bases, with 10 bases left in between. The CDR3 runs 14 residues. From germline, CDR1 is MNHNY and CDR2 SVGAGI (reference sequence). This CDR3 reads CASSYRRGAYEQYF. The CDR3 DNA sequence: TGTGCCAGCAGTTACCGACGGGGTGCCTACGAGCAGTACTTC.

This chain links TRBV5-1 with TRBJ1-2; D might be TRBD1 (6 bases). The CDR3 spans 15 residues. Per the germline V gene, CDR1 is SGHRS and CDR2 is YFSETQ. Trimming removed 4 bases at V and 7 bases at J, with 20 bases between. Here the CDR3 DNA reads TGCGCCAGCAGCCTTTCCGGACAGACCCCGGGTGGCTACACCTTC. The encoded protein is CASSLSGQTPGGYTF.

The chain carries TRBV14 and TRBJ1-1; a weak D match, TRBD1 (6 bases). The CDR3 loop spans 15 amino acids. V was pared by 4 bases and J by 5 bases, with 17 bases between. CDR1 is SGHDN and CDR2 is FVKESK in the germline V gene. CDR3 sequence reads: CASSPRGQGWTEAFF. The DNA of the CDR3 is TGTGCCAGCAGCCCCCGGGGGCAGGGGTGGACTGAAGCTTTCTTT.

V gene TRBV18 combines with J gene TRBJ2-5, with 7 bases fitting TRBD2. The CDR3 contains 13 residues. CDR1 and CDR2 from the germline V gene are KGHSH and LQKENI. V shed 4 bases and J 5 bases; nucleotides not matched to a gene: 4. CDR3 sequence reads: CASSLPGGETQYF. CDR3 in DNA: TGTGCCAGCTCACTCCCCGGGGGGGAGACCCAGTACTTC.

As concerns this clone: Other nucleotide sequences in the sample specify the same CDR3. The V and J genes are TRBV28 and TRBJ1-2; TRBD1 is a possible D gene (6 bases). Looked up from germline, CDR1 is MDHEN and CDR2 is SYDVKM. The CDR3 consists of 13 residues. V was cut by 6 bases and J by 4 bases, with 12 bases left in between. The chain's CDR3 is CASSLDRIYGYTF. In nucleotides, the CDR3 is TGTGCCAGCAGCCTAGACAGGATCTATGGCTACACCTTC.

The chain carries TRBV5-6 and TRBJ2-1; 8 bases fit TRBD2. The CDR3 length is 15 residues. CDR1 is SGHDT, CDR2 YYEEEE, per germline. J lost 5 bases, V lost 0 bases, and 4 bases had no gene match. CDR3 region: CASSLAPGLDNEQFF. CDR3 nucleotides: TGTGCCAGCAGCTTGGCCCCGGGACTAGACAATGAGCAGTTCTTC.